The next 22 T cell receptor beta chains were all read from a single sample in a study of T cell responses to AZD1222 COVID-19 vaccine. Sequencing was performed with immunoSEQ multiplex PCR; in TCRdb, only in-frame clones are kept and a portion is missing. The sample records about 150,000 clones, 70% to 90% being singletons. The sample consisted of peripheral blood, taken on day 0 of MenACWY control vaccination. The receptor source for this set is an adult in good health.

The chain joins TRBV7-2 to TRBJ1-2; 8 bases agree with TRBD1. The CDR3 has 14 residues. CDR1 and CDR2 from the germline V gene are SGHTA and FQGNSA. J was trimmed by 3 bases and V by 1 base; bases with no gene match: 1. CDR3 nucleotides: TGTGCCAGCAGCTTAGACAGGGGGTACTATGGCTACACCTTC. It yields the protein CASSLDRGYYGYTF.

Comments on this clone: A read error may explain this, as a much larger clone is one base away. Distinct nucleotide sequences in the sample also encode this CDR3. V is TRBV5-1 and J is TRBJ1-1, with 7 bases fitting TRBD1. Looked up from germline, CDR1 is SGHRS and CDR2 is YFSETQ. V dropped 4 bases and J dropped 8; count of bases not matched to a gene: 11. The length of the CDR3 is 14 residues. The CDR3 spells CASSAGQVGTEAFF. CDR3 sequence (DNA): TGCGCCAGCAGCGCCGGACAGGTAGGCACCGAAGCTTTCTTT.

In this sample, this clone turned up once. This chain uses TRBV27 with TRBJ1-3; D ambiguous. Trimming took off 8 bases at V and 0 bases at J, with 5 bases between the two ends. The CDR3 spans 12 residues. CDR1 is MNHEY, CDR2 SMNVEV, per germline (reference sequence). CDR3 in amino acids: CASGFSGNTIYF. Here the CDR3 DNA reads TGTGCCAGCGGGTTCTCTGGAAACACCATATATTTT.

The V call is TRBV5-1, the J call TRBJ2-2; 8 bases line up with TRBD2. The V and J ends lost 6 bases and 1 base, in that order; junction bases with no gene match: 8. CDR3 size: 16 residues. Germline CDR1 reads SGHRS; CDR2 reads YFSETQ. For the CDR3, the DNA is TGCGCCAGCACCCTACTAGCGGCCCTGAACACCGGGGAGCTGTTTTTT. Residues: CASTLLAALNTGELFF.

V usage is TRBV20-1 and J usage is TRBJ2-1; D unresolved. CDR1 DFQATT and CDR2 SNEGSKA come from the germline V gene (reference sequence). V was pared by 2 bases and J by 7 bases, with 6 bases between. This CDR3 spans 11 amino acids. The CDR3 spells CSARPWNEQFF. Written as DNA, the CDR3 is TGCAGTGCTAGACCCTGGAATGAGCAGTTCTTC.

The chain recombines TRBV2 with TRBJ2-7, with 12 bases fitting TRBD1. CDR3 length equals 14 residues. After removal of 6 bases from V and 3 bases from J, the junction contained 3 bases not matched to a gene. Germline values: CDR1 SNHLY, CDR2 FYNNEI. The CDR3: CASRGQGAIYEQYF. Here the CDR3 DNA reads TGTGCCAGCAGGGGACAGGGGGCGATCTACGAGCAGTACTTC.

The gene calls are TRBV9 and TRBJ1-3, with a weak D call TRBD1 (6 bases). This CDR3 contains 15 residues. With 1 base removed from V and 9 bases from J, the gap between germline ends came to 17 bases. CDR1 SGDLS and CDR2 YYNGEE come from the germline V gene. CDR3 DNA sequence: TGTGCCAGCAGCGTAAGGGGGGACTACGGGTCCACCATATATTTT. Translation: CASSVRGDYGSTIYF.

This rearrangement joins TRBV6-1 to TRBJ1-2, with D possibly matching TRBD1 (6 bases). The V and J ends lost 1 base and 4 bases respectively, with 13 bases between them. Germline V gene lookup returns CDR1 MNHNS and CDR2 SASEGT. The CDR3 totals 15 residues. In DNA, the CDR3 is TGTGCCAGCAGTGAAGTGCAGGGGTCGTTCTATGGCTACACCTTC. Translated: CASSEVQGSFYGYTF.

CDR3 DNA sequence: TGTGCCAGCTCACCACGACAGGCTCTAGAAGCTTTCTTT. It yields the protein CASSPRQALEAFF. The chain combines TRBV18 with TRBJ1-1; D possibly corresponds to TRBD1 (6 bases). The CDR3 spans 13 residues. CDR1 is KGHSH, CDR2 LQKENI, per germline. The ends were cut back, 1 base at V and 8 bases at J, with 11 bases in the middle.

This chain uses TRBV7-2 with TRBJ1-1, with a tentative D call TRBD1 (5 bases). With 4 bases removed from V and 4 bases from J, the gap between germline ends came to 22 bases. This CDR3 contains 17 residues. Germline CDR1 and CDR2: SGHTA and FQGNSA. The CDR3 bases are TGTGCCAGCAGCTGGGCGAGTACAGGCTTGGATAGCACTGAAGCTTTCTTT. Encoded protein: CASSWASTGLDSTEAFF.

The chain is built from TRBV28 and TRBJ2-2; no definite D call. Trimming pared 8 bases from V and 0 bases from J, leaving 10 bases between. Germline loops: CDR1 MDHEN, CDR2 SYDVKM. CDR3 length equals 14 residues. The CDR3 spells CASLLTPNTGELFF. In nucleotides, the CDR3 is TGTGCCAGCTTACTAACCCCGAACACCGGGGAGCTGTTTTTT.

This rearrangement joins TRBV12-3 or TRBV12-4 to TRBJ2-7; 9 nucleotides match TRBD1. Trimming removed 8 bases from V and 4 bases from J; junction bases left unmatched: 6. The CDR3 consists of 13 residues. The CDR3 DNA follows: TGTGCCAGCGGACAGGGGTATTGGTACGAGCAGTACTTC. This sequence encodes CASGQGYWYEQYF.

V usage is TRBV21-1 and J usage is TRBJ2-1; TRBD2 reflects the table's D call only, with no check against the DNA. TRBV21-1 represents a pseudogene. The CDR3 covers 18 residues. CDR3 amino acids: CASSKLAGGINSYNEQFF. As DNA, the CDR3 is TGTGCCAGCAGCAAATTAGCGGGGGGGATTAACTCCTACAATGAGCAGTTCTTC.

The J gene is TRBJ2-6, the V gene TRBV18; D is possibly TRBD1 (5 bases). V lost 3 bases to trimming and J lost 4 bases, with 16 bases between them. Germline V CDR1 and CDR2: KGHSH, LQKENI. The CDR3 runs to 17 residues. In nucleotides, the CDR3 is TGTGCCAGCTCACCTCCTATAGGGGCTGAAGGGGCCAACGTCCTGACTTTC. The encoded protein is CASSPPIGAEGANVLTF.

J is TRBJ2-7 and V is TRBV14, with D perhaps matching TRBD1 (5 bases). Deletions cut 2 bases from V and 2 bases from J, with 13 bases between. The CDR3 totals 15 residues. The germline CDR1 and CDR2 sequences are SGHDN and FVKESK. The CDR3 loop is CASSQTQGLAYEQYF. In DNA, the CDR3 is TGTGCCAGCAGCCAAACGCAGGGCCTCGCCTACGAGCAGTACTTC.

The chain has TRBV19 and TRBJ2-2, with a tentative D call TRBD1 (5 bases). The CDR3 covers 14 residues. The germline V and J ends were trimmed by 4 bases and 5 bases, with 11 bases remaining between them. Germline CDR1 and CDR2: LNHDA and SQIVND (reference sequence). CDR3 in DNA: TGTGCCAGTAGTACCCCCCGACAGACCGGGGAGCTGTTTTTT. Translating it yields CASSTPRQTGELFF.

The chain employs TRBV4-2 and TRBJ1-3; D is ambiguous. Deletions cut 0 bases from V and 7 bases from J, with 13 bases between. The germline gives CDR1 LGHNA, CDR2 YNFKEQ. The CDR3 covers 15 residues. Written as DNA, the CDR3 is TGTGCCAGCAGCCAAGAACGGGCTCCCGAGAACACCATATATTTT. Translation: CASSQERAPENTIYF.

V and J are TRBV7-2 and TRBJ2-6; a possible D gene is TRBD2 (6 bases). CDR3 length: 17 residues. V was cut by 4 bases and J by 1 base, with 14 bases left in between. Per germline, CDR1 SGHTA and CDR2 FQGNSA. CDR3 region: CASSWGGLLSGANVLTF. The CDR3 DNA sequence: TGTGCCAGCAGCTGGGGAGGACTGCTATCTGGGGCCAACGTCCTGACTTTC.

This clone was observed a single time. The V and J genes are TRBV6-1 and TRBJ1-2; maybe TRBD1 (5 bases). Germline CDR1 and CDR2: MNHNS and SASEGT. The V and J ends lost 0 bases and 3 bases respectively, with 8 bases between them. The CDR3 is 14 amino acids. The CDR3 nucleotides are TGTGCCAGCAGTGAAGCGGAGGGGTACTATGGCTACACCTTC. This gives the protein CASSEAEGYYGYTF.

The chain carries TRBV5-1 and TRBJ2-3; TRBD2 is a possible D gene (6 bases). Trimming stripped 3 bases from V and 6 bases from J, with 20 bases between. Germline CDR1 SGHRS, CDR2 YFSETQ. The CDR3 is made up of 16 amino acids. CDR3 sequence (DNA): TGCGCCAGCAGCTGGGGAGGTTCGCGGGACGTGGATACGCAGTATTTT. Translated, it gives CASSWGGSRDVDTQYF.

The chain couples TRBV5-1 to TRBJ1-2, with 9 positions matching TRBD1. J was trimmed by 8 bases and V by 1 base; bases with no gene match: 12. The CDR3 is 16 amino acids. Germline V lookup: CDR1 SGHRS, CDR2 YFSETQ. The CDR3 spells CASSLSGTGPYSGYTF. The DNA for the CDR3 is TGCGCCAGCAGCTTGTCGGGGACAGGGCCCTATAGCGGCTACACCTTC.

The chain links TRBV10-3 to TRBJ1-2, with D perhaps TRBD1 (5 bases). This CDR3 contains 14 residues. Germline CDR1 and CDR2: ENHRY and SYGVKD. Deletions cut 3 bases from V and 3 bases from J, with 11 bases between. In DNA form, the CDR3 reads TGTGCCATCAGTGACCCAGGGATAGACTATGGCTACACCTTC. This translates into CAISDPGIDYGYTF.